These 21 T cell receptor beta chains were sequenced from one sample in a study of T cells in Graves' hyperthyroidism and ophthalmopathy. RNA transcripts gave rise to amplified TCR beta CDR3 regions. Carried out on the TCR CDR3, a first-round RT-PCR used the HTBI primer set. TCRdb passed the multiplex PCR reads through MiXCR, listing each CDR3 protein once. The sample includes under 650,000 distinct CDR3 sequences, roughly 17% of them seen just once. The sample consisted of blood. The origin of the receptors is a woman aged 30 to 39 with Graves' hyperthyroidism.

This clonotype has a count of ten or more. The J gene is TRBJ2-1, the V gene TRBV3-1; 7 nucleotides line up with TRBD2. Germline CDR1 LGHDT, CDR2 YNNKEL (reference sequence). V dropped 1 base and J dropped 6; count of bases not matched to a gene: 3. CDR3 length: 14 residues. The CDR3 here is CASSQVGGVNEQFF. DNA for the CDR3: TGTGCCAGCAGCCAAGTGGGAGGGGTCAATGAGCAGTTCTTC.

The table lists this clonotype with a few counts. The chain has TRBV12-3 or TRBV12-4 and TRBJ1-5; the match to TRBD1 covers 7 bases. V was clipped by 6 bases and J by 4 bases; unmatched bases: 9. This CDR3 spans 15 amino acids. The CDR3 is CASSPGGGLNQPQHF. The CDR3 DNA reads as TGTGCCAGCAGCCCCGGAGGGGGCCTTAATCAGCCCCAGCATTTT.

At least ten counts were recorded for this clonotype. CDR3 coding DNA: TGTGCCTGGAGTTCTAGGGGTGATACGCAGTATTTT. Translation: CAWSSRGDTQYF. The chain has TRBV30 and TRBJ2-3; weak D call: TRBD1 (5 bases). The germline V and J ends were trimmed by 2 bases and 6 bases, with 9 bases remaining between them. CDR1 is GTSNPN and CDR2 is SVGIG in the germline V gene (reference sequence). This CDR3 region has 12 residues.

This clonotype was counted many times. CDR3: CASSFYGDTQYF. The CDR3 DNA is TGTGCCAGCAGTTTCTATGGGGATACGCAGTATTTT. V and J are TRBV12-3 or TRBV12-4 and TRBJ2-3; D ambiguous. Trimming left V 3 bases short and J 6 bases short, with 7 bases between. The CDR3 runs to 12 residues.

This clonotype was observed many times. The chain combines TRBV12-3 or TRBV12-4 with TRBJ1-1; D perhaps matches TRBD1 (5 bases). V lost 9 bases to trimming and J lost 6 bases, with 17 bases between them. This CDR3 comprises 13 residues. Written as DNA, the CDR3 is TGTGCCAGTCAAGTACTAGGGGCCCCTGAAGCTTTCTTT. Translation: CASQVLGAPEAFF.

There are a few counts of this clonotype. J is TRBJ1-2 and V is TRBV28; 7 nucleotides match TRBD1. The V and J ends lost 3 bases and 3 bases, in that order; junction bases with no gene match: 7. Germline V gives CDR1 MDHEN, CDR2 SYDVKM. The CDR3 runs to 15 residues. The CDR3 DNA sequence: TGTGCCAGCAGTTTGGGGGACAGACGATACTATGGCTACACCTTC. As protein: CASSLGDRRYYGYTF.

This clonotype was counted ten times or more. The chain joins TRBV20-1 to TRBJ2-1; 10 bases are a match to TRBD2. J was trimmed by 4 bases and V by 0 bases; bases with no gene match: 3. The CDR3 spans 15 residues. Germline V gene data show CDR1 as DFQATT and CDR2 as SNEGSKA (reference sequence). The CDR3 here is CSARDRLAGYNEQFF. As DNA, the CDR3 is TGCAGTGCTAGAGACCGACTAGCGGGTTACAATGAGCAGTTCTTC.

This clonotype was observed many times. The J gene is TRBJ2-5, the V gene TRBV7-2, with D perhaps TRBD2 (6 bases). V was shortened by 1 base and J by 2 bases, with 14 bases between the two germline ends. CDR3 size: 16 residues. Per the germline V gene, CDR1 is SGHTA and CDR2 is FQGNSA. CDR3 protein: CASSLVGGTLQETQYF. CDR3 DNA sequence: TGTGCCAGCAGCTTAGTGGGGGGAACTTTACAAGAGACCCAGTACTTC. The variable domain in full, completed from reference TRBV7-2 and TRBJ2-5, reads GAGVSQSPSNKVTEKGKDVELRCDPISGHTALYWYRQSLGQGLEFLIYFQGNSAPDKSGLPSDRFSAERTGGSVSTLTIQRTQQEDSAVYLCASSLVGGTLQETQYFGPGTRLLVL.

For this clonotype: Being one base from a much bigger clone, this may be a read error. The chain joins TRBV12-3 or TRBV12-4 to TRBJ1-5; the D is unclear. The V and J ends lost 7 bases and 9 bases respectively, with 19 bases between them. The CDR3 loop spans 14 amino acids. The CDR3 DNA is TGTGCCAGCAACCTTCTGGGGTTTTATCGGCCCCAGCATTTT. It yields the protein CASNLLGFYRPQHF.

There are a few counts of this clonotype. The chain carries TRBV10-3 and TRBJ2-3; D is ambiguous. The CDR3 is 12 amino acids. Trimming cost V 6 bases and J 9 bases, with 13 bases left between them. Germline CDR1 is ENHRY and CDR2 is SYGVKD. CDR3 sequence (DNA): TGTGCCATCAGGGCCGATTCGAAAACGCAGTATTTT. This gives the protein CAIRADSKTQYF.

This clonotype was observed a few times. The J gene is TRBJ2-5, the V gene TRBV12-3 or TRBV12-4; TRBD2 matches 10 bases. CDR3 length equals 18 residues. The trim removed 1 base at V and 2 bases at J, leaving 10 bases unmatched. The CDR3 DNA follows: TGTGCCAGCAGTTTAGAGCGGGAGGGCCGAAGCGCACAAGAGACCCAGTACTTC. Residues: CASSLEREGRSAQETQYF.

This clonotype was counted at least ten times. This rearrangement joins TRBV5-8 to TRBJ2-5; D possibly matches TRBD1 or TRBD2 (5 bases each). The CDR3 is made up of 16 amino acids. Per germline, CDR1 SGHTS and CDR2 YDEGEE. Between the trimmed V and J ends, which lost 1 base and 0 bases, there was a span of 13 bases. The CDR3 DNA reads TGTGCCAGCAGCTTGAGGGACCGATGGTACCAAGAGACCCAGTACTTC. Translated: CASSLRDRWYQETQYF. Full variable domain (outside the CDR3, taken from reference TRBV5-8 and TRBJ2-5): EAGVTQSPTHLIKTRGQQATLRCSPISGHTSVYWYQQALGLGLQFLLWYDEGEERNRGNFPPRFSGRQFPNYSSELNVNALELEDSALYLCASSLRDRWYQETQYFGPGTRLLVL.

Comments on this clonotype: Possible read error: a much larger clone is one base away. V and J are TRBV7-2 and TRBJ2-7; TRBD2 agrees at 15 bases. Looked up from germline, CDR1 is SGHTA and CDR2 is FQGNSA. The CDR3 spans 15 residues. Losses at the gene ends were 4 bases for V and 6 bases for J; bases not matched to a gene: 4. CDR3 nucleotides: TGTGCCAGCAGCTCGGGACTAGCGGGAGGAAGCGAGCAGTACTTC. This encodes CASSSGLAGGSEQYF.

In its sample, this clonotype was seen many times. The chain is built from TRBV20-1 and TRBJ1-6, with 11 bases lining up with TRBD1. Unmatched junction bases numbered 4, after V lost 0 bases and J lost 6 bases. The CDR3 is 16 residues long. Germline assignment: CDR1 DFQATT and CDR2 SNEGSKA (reference sequence). The CDR3 loop is CSAREPGQGVNSPLHF. The CDR3 DNA follows: TGCAGTGCTAGAGAACCGGGACAGGGGGTTAATTCACCCCTCCACTTT.

V usage is TRBV28 and J usage is TRBJ1-6; possibly TRBD1 for D (5 bases). The CDR3 sequence is 16 residues long. V was shortened by 5 bases and J by 3 bases, with 14 bases between the two germline ends. The germline gives CDR1 MDHEN, CDR2 SYDVKM. The DNA for the CDR3 is TGTGCCAGCAGTACCAAAACAGGTTTCTATAATTCACCCCTCCACTTT. Amino acid sequence: CASSTKTGFYNSPLHF.

The chain uses TRBV6-2 or TRBV6-3 and TRBJ1-2; no clear D. CDR1 MNHEY and CDR2 SVGEGT come from the germline V gene. Trimming left V 5 bases short and J 4 bases short, with 26 bases between. This CDR3 spans 18 amino acids. The CDR3 loop reads CASSNTPGDRVGSYGYTF. The CDR3 DNA follows: TGTGCCAGCAGTAATACCCCGGGAGACCGGGTGGGGAGCTATGGCTACACCTTC.

This clonotype was picked up many times. The chain employs TRBV28 and TRBJ2-3; 8 positions match TRBD1. This CDR3 is built from 11 residues. The J segment lost 6 bases and the V segment lost 10 bases, leaving 3 bases of the junction unmatched. CDR1 is MDHEN and CDR2 is SYDVKM in the germline V gene. CDR3 sequence (DNA): TGTGCCACCAGGGGGCTGGATACGCAGTATTTT. Translation: CATRGLDTQYF.

At least ten counts were recorded for this clonotype. The chain is built from TRBV29-1 and TRBJ2-7; the D is unclear. The CDR3 loop spans 11 amino acids. V shed 3 bases and J shed 5 bases, with 8 bases lying between them. The germline CDR1 and CDR2 sequences are SQVTM and ANQGSEA. In DNA, the CDR3 is TGCAGCGTTGATGCTGGAAACGAGCAGTACTTC. It codes for CSVDAGNEQYF.

This clonotype has at least ten counts. The rearrangement uses TRBV6-1 and TRBJ2-7; D call uncertain. CDR1 and CDR2 from the germline V gene are MNHNS and SASEGT. V was clipped by 6 bases and J by 4 bases, with 13 bases between them. The CDR3 runs to 13 residues. The CDR3 is CASSGLGPYEQYF. CDR3 in DNA: TGTGCCAGCAGCGGTCTAGGACCGTACGAGCAGTACTTC.

The genes are TRBV6-5 and TRBJ1-2; D gene uncertain. This CDR3 has 15 residues. Deletions cut 2 bases from V and 1 base from J, with 11 bases between. In germline, CDR1 is MNHEY, CDR2 SVGAGI. The CDR3 DNA sequence: TGTGCCAGCAGTTACGAGAGAGATAATAACTATGGCTACACCTTC. It translates to CASSYERDNNYGYTF.

DNA for the CDR3: TGTGCCTGGAGTGCCCTGGGAGGGGGGACTGAAGCTTTCTTT. Encoded protein: CAWSALGGGTEAFF. The V call is TRBV30, the J call TRBJ1-1; D possibly corresponds to TRBD1 (6 bases). Germline V gives CDR1 GTSNPN, CDR2 SVGIG (reference sequence). The ends were cut back, 1 base at V and 5 bases at J, with 14 bases in the middle. This CDR3 comprises 14 residues. Looking up the rest from reference TRBV30 and TRBJ1-1 gives the full variable domain: SQTIHQWPATLVQPVGSPLSLECTVEGTSNPNLYWYRQAAGRGLQLLFYSVGIGQISSEVPQNLSASRPQDRQFILSSKKLLLSDSGFYLCAWSALGGGTEAFFGQGTRLTVV.